In this sample, the clone carrying this TCR beta chain turned up many times. RNA transcripts provided the source from which TCR beta CDR3 regions were amplified. First-round RT-PCR of the TCR CDR3 relied on the HTBI primer set. MiXCR, run by TCRdb on the multiplex PCR reads, gives a single entry per CDR3 protein. The repertoire consists of a few hundred thousand distinct CDR3 sequences, with around a sixth occurring once and the leading ten covering roughly a sixth. This CDR3 is built from 13 residues. J was trimmed by 4 bases and V by 2 bases; bases with no gene match: 1. The data were taken from a study of T cells in Graves' hyperthyroidism and ophthalmopathy.

This TCR was sampled from a woman between 40 and 50 years old with Graves' ophthalmopathy. The gene calls are TRBV12-3 or TRBV12-4 and TRBJ1-2; TRBD1 matches at 7 bases. Specimen: blood. CDR3 sequence (DNA): TGTGCCAGCAGTTTAAGGGGGCCCTATGGCTACACCTTC. Amino acids: CASSLRGPYGYTF.